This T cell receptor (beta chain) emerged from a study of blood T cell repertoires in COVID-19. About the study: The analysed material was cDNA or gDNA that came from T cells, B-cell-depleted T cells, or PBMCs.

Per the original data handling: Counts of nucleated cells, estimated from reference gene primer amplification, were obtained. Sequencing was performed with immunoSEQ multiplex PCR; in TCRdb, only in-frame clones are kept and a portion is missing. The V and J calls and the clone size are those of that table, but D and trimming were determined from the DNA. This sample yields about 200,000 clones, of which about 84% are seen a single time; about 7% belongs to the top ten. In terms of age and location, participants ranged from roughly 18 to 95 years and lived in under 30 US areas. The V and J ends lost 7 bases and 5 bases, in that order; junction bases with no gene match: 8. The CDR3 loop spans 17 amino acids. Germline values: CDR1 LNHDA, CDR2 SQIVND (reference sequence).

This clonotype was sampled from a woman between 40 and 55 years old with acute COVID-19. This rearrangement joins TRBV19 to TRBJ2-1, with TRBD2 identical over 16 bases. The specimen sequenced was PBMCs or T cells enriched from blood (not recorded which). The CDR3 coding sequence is TGTGCCAGTAAAGGGGGACTAGCGGGAGGGCTAAACAATGAGCAGTTCTTC. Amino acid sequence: CASKGGLAGGLNNEQFF.